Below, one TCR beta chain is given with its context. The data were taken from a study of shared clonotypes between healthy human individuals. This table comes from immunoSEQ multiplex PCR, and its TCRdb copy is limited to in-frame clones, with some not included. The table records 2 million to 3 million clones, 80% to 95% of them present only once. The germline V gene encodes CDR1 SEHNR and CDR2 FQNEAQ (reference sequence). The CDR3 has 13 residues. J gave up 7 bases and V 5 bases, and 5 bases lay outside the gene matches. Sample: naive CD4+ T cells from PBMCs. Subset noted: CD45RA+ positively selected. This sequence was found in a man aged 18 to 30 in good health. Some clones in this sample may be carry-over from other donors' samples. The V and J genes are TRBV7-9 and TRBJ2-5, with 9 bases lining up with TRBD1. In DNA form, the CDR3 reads TGTGCCAGCAGCCCCGACAGGGGGGGGACCCAGTACTTC. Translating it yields CASSPDRGGTQYF.